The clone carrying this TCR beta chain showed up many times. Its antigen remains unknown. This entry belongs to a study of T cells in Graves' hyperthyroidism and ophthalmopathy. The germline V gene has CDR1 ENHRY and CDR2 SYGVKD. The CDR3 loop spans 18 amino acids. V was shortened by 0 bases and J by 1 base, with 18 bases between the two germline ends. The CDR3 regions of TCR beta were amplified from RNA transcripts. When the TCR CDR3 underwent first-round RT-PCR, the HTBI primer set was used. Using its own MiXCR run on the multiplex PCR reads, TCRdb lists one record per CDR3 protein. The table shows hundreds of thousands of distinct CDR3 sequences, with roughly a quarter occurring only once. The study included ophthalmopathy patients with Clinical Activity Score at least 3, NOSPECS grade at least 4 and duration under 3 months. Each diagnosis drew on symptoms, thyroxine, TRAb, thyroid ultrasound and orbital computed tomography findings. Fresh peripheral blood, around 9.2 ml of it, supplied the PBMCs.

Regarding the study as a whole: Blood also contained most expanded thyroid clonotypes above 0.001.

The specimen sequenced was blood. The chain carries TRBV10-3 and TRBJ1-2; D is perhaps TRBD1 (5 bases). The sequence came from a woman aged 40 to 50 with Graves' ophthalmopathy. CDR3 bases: TGTGCCATCAGTGAGTCCGGGGGGGTGAGCCTCCTTAACTATGGCTACACCTTC. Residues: CAISESGGVSLLNYGYTF.